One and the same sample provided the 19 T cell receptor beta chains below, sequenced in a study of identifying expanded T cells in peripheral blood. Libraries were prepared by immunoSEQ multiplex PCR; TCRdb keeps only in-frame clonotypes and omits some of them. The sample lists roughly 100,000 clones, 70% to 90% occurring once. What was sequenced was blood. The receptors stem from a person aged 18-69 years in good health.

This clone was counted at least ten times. The CDR3 coding sequence is TGTGCCAGCAGCAAGCAGACAGGGGTGAACACTGAAGCTTTCTTT. Translating gives CASSKQTGVNTEAFF. The chain joins TRBV5-4 to TRBJ1-1, with 8 bases that match TRBD1. V was pared by 4 bases and J by 0 bases, with 5 bases of the junction left unmatched. CDR3 length equals 15 residues. Germline-derived CDR1 and CDR2 are SGHNT and YYREEE (reference sequence).

The CDR3 here is CAISESLARGLNEQFF. CDR3 sequence (DNA): TGTGCCATCAGTGAGTCGTTAGCGAGGGGACTAAATGAGCAGTTCTTC. This rearrangement joins TRBV10-3 to TRBJ2-1; TRBD2 agrees at 7 bases. With V trimmed by 0 bases and J by 7 bases, 9 bases remained unmatched. CDR1 ENHRY and CDR2 SYGVKD come from the germline V gene. The CDR3 extends over 16 amino acids.

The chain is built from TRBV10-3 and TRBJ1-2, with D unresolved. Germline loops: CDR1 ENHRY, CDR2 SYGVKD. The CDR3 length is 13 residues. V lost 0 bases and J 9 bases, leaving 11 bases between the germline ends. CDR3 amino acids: CAISESNVDSYTF. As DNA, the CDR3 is TGTGCCATCAGTGAGTCGAACGTGGATAGCTACACCTTC.

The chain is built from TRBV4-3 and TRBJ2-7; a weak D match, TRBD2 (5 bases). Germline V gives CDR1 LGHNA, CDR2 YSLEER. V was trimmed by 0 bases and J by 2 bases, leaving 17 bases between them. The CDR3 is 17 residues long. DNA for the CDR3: TGCGCCAGCAGCCAAGATTCGGCCGGGCGGGCCACCTACGAGCAGTACTTC. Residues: CASSQDSAGRATYEQYF.

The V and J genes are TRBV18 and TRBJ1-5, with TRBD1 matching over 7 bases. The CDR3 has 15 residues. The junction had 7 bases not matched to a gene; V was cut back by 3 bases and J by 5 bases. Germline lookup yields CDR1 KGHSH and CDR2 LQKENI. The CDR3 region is CASSPGSGGYQPQHF. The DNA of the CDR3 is TGTGCCAGCTCACCCGGGTCAGGGGGATATCAGCCCCAGCATTTT.

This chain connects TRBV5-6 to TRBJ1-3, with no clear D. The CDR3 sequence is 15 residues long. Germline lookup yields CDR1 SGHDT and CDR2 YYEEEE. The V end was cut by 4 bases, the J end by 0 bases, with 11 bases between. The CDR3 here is CASSVIGSSGNTIYF. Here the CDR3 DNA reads TGTGCCAGCAGCGTAATAGGGAGCTCTGGAAACACCATATATTTT.

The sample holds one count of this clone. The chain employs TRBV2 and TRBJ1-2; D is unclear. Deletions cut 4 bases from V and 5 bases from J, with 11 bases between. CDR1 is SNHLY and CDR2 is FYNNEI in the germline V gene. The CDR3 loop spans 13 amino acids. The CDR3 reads CASSGRNIYGYTF. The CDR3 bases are TGTGCCAGCAGTGGGAGGAACATTTATGGCTACACCTTC.

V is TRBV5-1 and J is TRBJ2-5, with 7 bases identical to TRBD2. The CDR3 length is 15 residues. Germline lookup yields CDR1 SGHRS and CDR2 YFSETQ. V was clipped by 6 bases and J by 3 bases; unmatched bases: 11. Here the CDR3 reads CASNLGGFSKETQYF. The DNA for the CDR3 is TGCGCCAGCAATCTGGGAGGGTTCTCTAAAGAGACCCAGTACTTC.

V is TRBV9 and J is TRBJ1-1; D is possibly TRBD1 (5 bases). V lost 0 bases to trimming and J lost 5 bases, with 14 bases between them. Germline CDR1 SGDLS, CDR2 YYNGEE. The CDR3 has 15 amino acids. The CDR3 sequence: CASSVGGREGTEAFF. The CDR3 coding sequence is TGTGCCAGCAGCGTAGGAGGCAGGGAGGGGACTGAAGCTTTCTTT. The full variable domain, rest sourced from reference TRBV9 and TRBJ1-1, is DSGVTQTPKHLITATGQRVTLRCSPRSGDLSVYWYQQSLDQGLQFLIQYYNGEERAKGNILERFSAQQFPDLHSELNLSSLELGDSALYFCASSVGGREGTEAFFGQGTRLTVV.

This chain's CDR3 is CASSLGGASHEKLFF. CDR3 sequence (DNA): TGTGCCAGCAGCTTAGGCGGAGCCAGTCATGAAAAACTGTTTTTT. The genes are TRBV7-2 and TRBJ1-4, with D hard to call. The CDR3 loop spans 15 amino acids. Germline CDR1 is SGHTA and CDR2 is FQGNSA. V lost 1 base, J lost 6 bases, and 12 bases lay in between.

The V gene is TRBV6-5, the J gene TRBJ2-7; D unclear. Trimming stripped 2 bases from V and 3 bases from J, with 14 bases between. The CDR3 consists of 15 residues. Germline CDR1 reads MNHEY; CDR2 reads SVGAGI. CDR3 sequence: CASSYGSGAVYEQYF. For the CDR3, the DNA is TGTGCCAGCAGTTACGGTTCGGGCGCCGTCTACGAGCAGTACTTC.

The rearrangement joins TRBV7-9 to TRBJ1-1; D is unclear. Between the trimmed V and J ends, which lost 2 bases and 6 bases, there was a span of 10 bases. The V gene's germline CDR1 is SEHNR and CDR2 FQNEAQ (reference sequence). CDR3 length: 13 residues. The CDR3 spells CASSLYPNPEAFF. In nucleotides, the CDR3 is TGTGCCAGCAGCTTATACCCCAATCCTGAAGCTTTCTTT.

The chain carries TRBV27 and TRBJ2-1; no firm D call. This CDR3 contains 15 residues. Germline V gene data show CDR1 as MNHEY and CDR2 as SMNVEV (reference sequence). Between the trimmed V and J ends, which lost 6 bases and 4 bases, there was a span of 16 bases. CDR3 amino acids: CASSQSLGPYNEQFF. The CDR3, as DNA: TGTGCCAGCAGCCAGAGTCTCGGTCCGTACAATGAGCAGTTCTTC.

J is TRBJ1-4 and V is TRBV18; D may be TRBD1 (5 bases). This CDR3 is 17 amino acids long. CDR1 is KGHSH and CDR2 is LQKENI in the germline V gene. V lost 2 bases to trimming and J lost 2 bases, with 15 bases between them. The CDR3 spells CASSPGLSGQTNEKLFF. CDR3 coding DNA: TGTGCCAGCTCACCAGGGTTATCGGGGCAGACTAATGAAAAACTGTTTTTT.

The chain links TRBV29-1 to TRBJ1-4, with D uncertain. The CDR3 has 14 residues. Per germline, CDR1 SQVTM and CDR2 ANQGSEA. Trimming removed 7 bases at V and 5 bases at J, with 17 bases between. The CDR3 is CSAGRSTVNEKLFF. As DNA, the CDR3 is TGCAGCGCTGGAAGGTCGACCGTGAATGAAAAACTGTTTTTT.

CDR3 protein: CASSLAREYTQYF. In DNA, the CDR3 is TGTGCCAGTAGTCTCGCCAGGGAGTATACGCAGTATTTT. V gene TRBV19 combines with J gene TRBJ2-3; D assignment may be TRBD1 or TRBD2 (5 bases each). The CDR3 runs 13 residues. V dropped 5 bases and J dropped 7 bases, with 13 bases sitting between them. Germline V CDR1 and CDR2: LNHDA, SQIVND (reference sequence).

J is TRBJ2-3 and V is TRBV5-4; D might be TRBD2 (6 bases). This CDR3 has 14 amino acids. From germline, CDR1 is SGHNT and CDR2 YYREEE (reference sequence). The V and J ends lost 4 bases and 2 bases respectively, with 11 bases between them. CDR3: CASSRRDFTDTQYF. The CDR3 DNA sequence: TGTGCCAGCAGCCGCCGGGACTTCACAGATACGCAGTATTTT.

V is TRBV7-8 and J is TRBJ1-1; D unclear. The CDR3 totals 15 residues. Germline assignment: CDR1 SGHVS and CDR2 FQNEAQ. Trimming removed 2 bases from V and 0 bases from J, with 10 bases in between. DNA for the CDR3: TGTGCCAGCAGCTTACGTGTTGGGCTGAACACTGAAGCTTTCTTT. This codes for CASSLRVGLNTEAFF.

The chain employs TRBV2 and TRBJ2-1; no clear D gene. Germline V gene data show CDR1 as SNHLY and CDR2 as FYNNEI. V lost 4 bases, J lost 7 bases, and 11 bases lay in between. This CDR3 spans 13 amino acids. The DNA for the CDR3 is TGTGCCAGCAGTGGGATGACAAGGAATGAGCAGTTCTTC. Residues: CASSGMTRNEQFF.